The next 30 T cell receptor beta chains were all read from a single sample in a study of blood T cell repertoires in COVID-19. The assay was immunoSEQ multiplex PCR, and TCRdb's table has in-frame clones only and misses some. Counted here are around 260,000 clones, approximately 91% occurring once; the ten biggest clones make up 2% to 3%. The sample taken for sequencing was peripheral blood. These receptor sequences come from a person between 18 and 35 years old with COVID-19, enrolled during active disease.

The rearrangement uses TRBV29-1 and TRBJ2-3; tentative D call: TRBD2 (6 bases). Germline CDR1 SQVTM, CDR2 ANQGSEA. The CDR3 loop spans 13 amino acids. V shed 6 bases and J shed 0 bases, with 10 bases lying between them. In DNA form, the CDR3 reads TGCAGCGTATTCGGGAGTAGCACAGATACGCAGTATTTT. Translating gives CSVFGSSTDTQYF.

This chain joins TRBV7-2 and TRBJ2-3, with 7 positions matching TRBD2. This CDR3 has 16 amino acids. Germline-derived CDR1 and CDR2 are SGHTA and FQGNSA. The trim removed 1 base at V and 0 bases at J, leaving 4 bases unmatched. The CDR3 bases are TGTGCCAGCAGCTTAGGTTATAGCGGGAGCACAGATACGCAGTATTTT. As protein: CASSLGYSGSTDTQYF. The entire variable domain, with the rest obtained from reference TRBV7-2 and TRBJ2-3, is as follows: GAGVSQSPSNKVTEKGKDVELRCDPISGHTALYWYRQSLGQGLEFLIYFQGNSAPDKSGLPSDRFSAERTGGSVSTLTIQRTQQEDSAVYLCASSLGYSGSTDTQYFGPGTRLTVL.

The chain links TRBV5-1 to TRBJ2-6; a possible D gene is TRBD2 (6 bases). Germline V gives CDR1 SGHRS, CDR2 YFSETQ. The CDR3 runs to 17 residues. V lost 7 bases, J lost 4 bases, and 21 bases lay in between. CDR3 nucleotide sequence: TGCGCCAGCGGGACCGGGACTTTCTCTCTGGGGGCCAACGTCCTGACTTTC. Its protein is CASGTGTFSLGANVLTF.

CDR3 residues: CASSVDPGGFTEAFF. The CDR3, as DNA: TGTGCCAGCAGCGTAGATCCAGGGGGCTTCACTGAAGCTTTCTTT. The genes are TRBV9 and TRBJ1-1, with 8 bases fitting TRBD1. This CDR3 is 15 amino acids long. The germline V gene has CDR1 SGDLS and CDR2 YYNGEE. The junction had 5 bases not matched to a gene; V was cut back by 0 bases and J by 4 bases.

This clone was observed a few times. The CDR3 DNA sequence: TGTGCCAGCAGGGTGCCTTTGGGCGCCAATTCACCCCTCCACTTT. Protein: CASRVPLGANSPLHF. The chain employs TRBV28 and TRBJ1-6; D is uncertain. Germline V lookup: CDR1 MDHEN, CDR2 SYDVKM. Trimming removed 6 bases at V and 7 bases at J, with 16 bases between. CDR3 length: 15 residues.

V usage is TRBV18 and J usage is TRBJ1-4; the match to TRBD1 covers 9 bases. After removal of 6 bases from V and 6 bases from J, the junction contained 5 bases not matched to a gene. The CDR3 contains 14 residues. Germline CDR1 and CDR2: KGHSH and LQKENI. The CDR3 nucleotides are TGTGCCAGCTCTGAACGACAGGGGGATGAAAAACTGTTTTTT. Translated: CASSERQGDEKLFF.

A note on this clone: An end of the junction does not agree with germline; a read error may underlie this. V and J are TRBV7-8 and TRBJ1-3; TRBD1 is a possible D gene (6 bases). Germline CDR1 is SGHVS and CDR2 is FQNEAQ. This CDR3 contains 16 residues. CDR3: CASSLENRAVGDTIYF. The CDR3 nucleotides are TGTGCCAGCAGCTTAGAGAACAGGGCCGTTGGAGACACCATATATTTT. The full variable domain, in which reference TRBV7-8 and TRBJ1-3 provide the parts outside the CDR3, is GAGVSQSPRYKVAKRGQDVALRCDPISGHVSLFWYQQALGQGPEFLTYFQNEAQLDKSGLPSDRFFAERPEGSVSTLKIQRTQQEDSAVYLCASSLENRAVGDTIYFGEGSWLTVV.

This chain uses TRBV28 with TRBJ1-5, with TRBD1 identical over 7 bases. Trimming took 4 bases from V and 6 from J; bases not matched to a gene: 12. The CDR3 loop spans 16 amino acids. Germline values: CDR1 MDHEN, CDR2 SYDVKM. DNA for the CDR3: TGTGCCAGCAGTTCCCCGGACAGGTTCTTCGTTCAGCCCCAGCATTTT. Its translation: CASSSPDRFFVQPQHF.

Concerning this clone: Other DNA variants within this sample encode the same CDR3. The rearrangement joins TRBV2 to TRBJ1-1; 9 bases are a match to TRBD1. Germline V gene lookup returns CDR1 SNHLY and CDR2 FYNNEI. V was pared by 6 bases and J by 1 base, with 3 bases of the junction left unmatched. The CDR3 is 14 amino acids. The chain's CDR3 is CASSSGQGNTEAFF. The CDR3, as DNA: TGTGCCAGCAGCTCGGGACAGGGGAACACTGAAGCTTTCTTT.

The rearrangement links TRBV9 to TRBJ2-7; 9 bases fit TRBD2. Germline CDR1 reads SGDLS; CDR2 reads YYNGEE. V lost 0 bases to trimming and J lost 3 bases; unmatched junction nucleotides: 4. This CDR3 has 15 amino acids. The CDR3 DNA reads TGTGCCAGCAGCGTAGGTGGTAGCGGGGGCTACGAGCAGTACTTC. It encodes CASSVGGSGGYEQYF.

This clone was seen more than once but under ten times. The chain couples TRBV5-1 to TRBJ1-6; D not resolved. Germline V gives CDR1 SGHRS, CDR2 YFSETQ. This CDR3 spans 14 amino acids. Trimming cost V 6 bases and J 8 bases, with 15 bases left between them. The CDR3 region has the DNA TGCGCCAGCAAGGCCGGGTACCTGTATTCACCCCTCCACTTT. As protein: CASKAGYLYSPLHF.

The V and J genes are TRBV7-9 and TRBJ1-1; D unresolved. Germline lookup yields CDR1 SEHNR and CDR2 FQNEAQ (reference sequence). Deletions cut 0 bases from V and 8 bases from J, with 7 bases between. This CDR3 contains 12 residues. The CDR3 reads CASSLANFEAFF. As DNA, the CDR3 is TGTGCCAGCAGCTTAGCTAACTTCGAAGCTTTCTTT.

The chain uses TRBV5-4 and TRBJ1-4; 7 positions match TRBD1. Looked up from germline, CDR1 is SGHNT and CDR2 is YYREEE (reference sequence). The CDR3 extends over 15 amino acids. After removal of 2 bases from V and 3 bases from J, the junction contained 4 bases not matched to a gene. Written as DNA, the CDR3 is TGTGCCAGCAGCTTCGACAGGGATGCTAATGAAAAACTGTTTTTT. This translates into CASSFDRDANEKLFF. Filled out from reference TRBV5-4 and TRBJ1-4, the complete variable domain reads ETGVTQSPTHLIKTRGQQVTLRCSSQSGHNTVSWYQQALGQGPQFIFQYYREEENGRGNFPPRFSGLQFPNYSSELNVNALELDDSALYLCASSFDRDANEKLFFGSGTQLSVL.

This rearrangement joins TRBV6-5 to TRBJ2-1; D might be TRBD1 (6 bases). This CDR3 comprises 15 residues. The V gene lost 2 bases and the J gene lost 4 bases, with 12 bases spanning the gap. Germline CDR1 is MNHEY and CDR2 is SVGAGI. CDR3 in amino acids: CASSYVTGKYNEQFF. For the CDR3, the DNA is TGTGCCAGCAGTTACGTGACAGGAAAATACAATGAGCAGTTCTTC.

Written as DNA, the CDR3 is TGTGCCAGTAGCCAGACAGGGGCGGGGGAGACCCAGTACTTC. This codes for CASSQTGAGETQYF. The gene calls are TRBV19 and TRBJ2-5; 8 positions match TRBD1. V lost 6 bases and J lost 5; bases outside the gene matches: 8. The CDR3 has 14 residues. Germline CDR1 reads LNHDA; CDR2 reads SQIVND (reference sequence).

DNA for the CDR3: TGCGCCAGCAGCCAAGGGACAGGGAGAGGGGTTAATCATGGCTACACCTTC. Translated, it gives CASSQGTGRGVNHGYTF. The chain links TRBV4-1 to TRBJ1-2; 8 nucleotides match TRBD1. The V segment lost 1 base and the J segment 6 bases; nucleotides outside the gene matches: 13. This CDR3 is built from 17 residues. The germline V gene has CDR1 MGHRA and CDR2 YSYEKL.

The V gene is TRBV5-8, the J gene TRBJ2-7, with 7 bases that match TRBD1. Germline V gene lookup returns CDR1 SGHTS and CDR2 YDEGEE. The length of the CDR3 is 13 residues. The trim removed 3 bases at V and 1 base at J, leaving 1 base unmatched. The CDR3, as DNA: TGTGCCAGCAGCTGGGGACAGTCCTACGAGCAGTACTTC. Its translation: CASSWGQSYEQYF.

This chain connects TRBV6-5 to TRBJ1-6; TRBD1 might be the D (6 bases). V lost 10 bases and J lost 7, with 14 bases in between. Looked up from germline, CDR1 is MNHEY and CDR2 is SVGAGI. The CDR3 spans 13 residues. For the CDR3, the DNA is TGTGCCACCACGGGACACCCCAATTCACCCCTCCACTTT. Encoded protein: CATTGHPNSPLHF.

The chain couples TRBV19 to TRBJ2-1; D is undetermined. The V end lost 4 bases, the J end lost 4 bases, and 17 bases lay between the germline ends. The CDR3 runs 16 residues. Germline V gives CDR1 LNHDA, CDR2 SQIVND (reference sequence). CDR3 DNA sequence: TGTGCCAGTAGTAGCCTCGAGCGCGACGGGTACAATGAGCAGTTCTTC. Translating gives CASSSLERDGYNEQFF.

The chain has TRBV21-1 and TRBJ1-1; the listed D gene, TRBD1, was not tested against the DNA. TRBV21-1 is labeled a pseudogene. CDR3 length equals 13 residues. This chain's CDR3 is CASRDRASTEAFF. CDR3 DNA sequence: TGTGCCAGCAGGGACAGAGCCTCCACTGAAGCTTTCTTT.

The J gene is TRBJ1-1, the V gene TRBV7-2; a possible D gene is TRBD1 (5 bases). CDR1 is SGHTA, CDR2 FQGNSA, per germline. This CDR3 has 13 amino acids. V was trimmed by 4 bases and J by 2 bases, leaving 8 bases between them. The CDR3: CASSWTRNTEAFF. The CDR3 DNA reads TGTGCCAGCAGCTGGACAAGAAACACTGAAGCTTTCTTT.

The V and J genes are TRBV19 and TRBJ1-2; 9 bases line up with TRBD1. CDR3 size: 14 residues. Germline V gene data show CDR1 as LNHDA and CDR2 as SQIVND (reference sequence). Trimming at V came to 9 bases and at J to 1 base, leaving 6 bases not matched to a gene. CDR3 sequence (DNA): TGTGCCAGCCACCTGGACAGGGGTAACTATGGCTACACCTTC. Translation gives CASHLDRGNYGYTF.

V gene TRBV23-1 combines with J gene TRBJ1-1, with no clear D. TRBV23-1 is known as an ORF, though its function is uncertain. V gave up 0 bases and J gave up 0 bases, with 11 bases separating them. This CDR3 has 16 amino acids. Written as DNA, the CDR3 is TGCGCCAGCAGTCAATCGCCCCCGGTCATGAACACTGAAGCTTTCTTT. Translating it yields CASSQSPPVMNTEAFF.

The chain uses TRBV14 and TRBJ1-2; 8 nucleotides match TRBD1. Germline CDR1 and CDR2: SGHDN and FVKESK. This CDR3 is 16 amino acids long. V was clipped by 6 bases and J by 8 bases; unmatched bases: 17. In nucleotides, the CDR3 is TGTGCCAGCAGTCACGCCCCCGGGACAGGCCTCCTGGGCTACACCTTC. Translation gives CASSHAPGTGLLGYTF. Together with reference TRBV14 and TRBJ1-2, the CDR3 gives the full variable domain: EAGVTQFPSHSVIEKGQTVTLRCDPISGHDNLYWYRRVMGKEIKFLLHFVKESKQDESGMPNNRFLAERTGGTYSTLKVQPAELEDSGVYFCASSHAPGTGLLGYTFGSGTRLTVV.

The chain employs TRBV30 and TRBJ1-5; D may be TRBD1 (6 bases). Looked up from germline, CDR1 is GTSNPN and CDR2 is SVGIG (reference sequence). This CDR3 region has 16 residues. Trimming took off 2 bases at V and 0 bases at J, with 14 bases between the two ends. The CDR3 sequence: CAWSLGQGSSNQPQHF. The CDR3 bases are TGTGCCTGGAGTTTGGGGCAGGGGAGTAGCAATCAGCCCCAGCATTTT.

With regard to this clone: This sample also contains other DNA sequences that code for the same CDR3. V and J are TRBV5-5 and TRBJ2-1; 8 bases are shared with TRBD2. The CDR3 runs to 14 residues. The J segment lost 6 bases and the V segment lost 2 bases, leaving 4 bases of the junction unmatched. CDR1 and CDR2 (germline): SGHKS, YYEKEE (reference sequence). CDR3 protein: CASSLKSGSNEQFF. The CDR3 coding sequence is TGTGCCAGCAGCTTAAAGAGCGGGAGCAATGAGCAGTTCTTC.

This chain uses TRBV5-6 with TRBJ2-6; D may be TRBD2 (6 bases). V lost 1 base and J 3 bases, leaving 8 bases between the germline ends. This CDR3 spans 15 amino acids. Germline V gives CDR1 SGHDT, CDR2 YYEEEE. The CDR3 nucleotides read TGTGCCAGCAGCTTGCGGGGGAGTGGGGCCAACGTCCTGACTTTC. Translating it yields CASSLRGSGANVLTF.

The V and J genes are TRBV28 and TRBJ2-5; 7 nucleotides line up with TRBD2. The CDR3 is 17 amino acids. CDR1 and CDR2 (germline): MDHEN, SYDVKM. V gave up 3 bases and J gave up 1 base; unmatched junction bases: 11. The CDR3 sequence is CASSFSGGGLFQETQYF. Written as DNA, the CDR3 is TGTGCCAGCAGTTTTAGTGGCGGGGGACTCTTCCAAGAGACCCAGTACTTC.

The table lists this clone with a count of one. The CDR3 DNA reads as TGCGCCAGTGGACAGAACACCGGGGAGCTGTTTTTT. This codes for CASGQNTGELFF. The genes are TRBV5-1 and TRBJ2-2; tentatively, D is TRBD1 (5 bases). CDR1 SGHRS and CDR2 YFSETQ come from the germline V gene. The CDR3 spans 12 residues. V was shortened by 8 bases and J by 1 base, with 6 bases between the two germline ends.

CDR3 DNA: TGCAGTAGCGGGAGGTCCGATGAGCAGTTCTTC. Protein sequence: CSSGRSDEQFF. V and J are TRBV20-1 and TRBJ2-1, with 9 bases lining up with TRBD2. J was trimmed by 8 bases and V by 8 bases; bases with no gene match: 4. There are 11 residues in the CDR3. Germline V gives CDR1 DFQATT, CDR2 SNEGSKA (reference sequence).